This TCR beta chain was sequenced during a study of cytomegalovirus exposure and HLA in healthy donors. PCR involved 60 Vbeta and 13 Jbeta primers. Data came from immunoSEQ multiplex PCR; TCRdb stores just in-frame clones and leaves some out. The sample lists around 120,000 clones, about four fifths seen once, with 7.5% to 9% in the top ten. CDR1 is SGHRS, CDR2 YFSETQ, per germline. The trim removed 0 bases at V and 7 bases at J, leaving 12 bases unmatched. This CDR3 region has 16 residues. The clonotype comes from a female donor in good health and CMV-seropositive. V is TRBV5-1 and J is TRBJ2-7; the match to TRBD2 covers 8 bases. The sequenced material came from PBMCs. The chain's CDR3 is CASSLGLTGGLNEQYF. DNA of the CDR3: TGCGCCAGCAGCTTGGGACTAACGGGGGGGCTGAATGAGCAGTACTTC.